The T cell receptor (beta chain) described here comes from a study of T cells in Graves' hyperthyroidism and ophthalmopathy. This CDR3 is 14 amino acids long. The germline V gene has CDR1 SGHTA and CDR2 FQGNSA. Trimming at V came to 4 bases and at J to 6 bases, leaving 2 bases not matched to a gene. The CDR3 regions of TCR beta were amplified from RNA transcripts. The primer set for the first-round RT-PCR of the TCR CDR3 was HTBI. TCRdb fed the multiplex PCR reads into MiXCR, producing one record per CDR3 protein. The sample has roughly 30,000 distinct CDR3 sequences; roughly 46% are singletons. The study based diagnoses on clinical symptoms, serum thyroxine and TRAb, thyroid ultrasound and orbital computed tomography.

The TCR was taken from a woman aged 25 to 39 with Graves' hyperthyroidism. The chain has TRBV7-2 and TRBJ2-7; 14 bases are shared with TRBD2. Input material: blood. The chain's CDR3 is CASSSGLAGAEQYF. CDR3 bases: TGTGCCAGCAGCTCGGGACTAGCGGGAGCCGAGCAGTACTTC.